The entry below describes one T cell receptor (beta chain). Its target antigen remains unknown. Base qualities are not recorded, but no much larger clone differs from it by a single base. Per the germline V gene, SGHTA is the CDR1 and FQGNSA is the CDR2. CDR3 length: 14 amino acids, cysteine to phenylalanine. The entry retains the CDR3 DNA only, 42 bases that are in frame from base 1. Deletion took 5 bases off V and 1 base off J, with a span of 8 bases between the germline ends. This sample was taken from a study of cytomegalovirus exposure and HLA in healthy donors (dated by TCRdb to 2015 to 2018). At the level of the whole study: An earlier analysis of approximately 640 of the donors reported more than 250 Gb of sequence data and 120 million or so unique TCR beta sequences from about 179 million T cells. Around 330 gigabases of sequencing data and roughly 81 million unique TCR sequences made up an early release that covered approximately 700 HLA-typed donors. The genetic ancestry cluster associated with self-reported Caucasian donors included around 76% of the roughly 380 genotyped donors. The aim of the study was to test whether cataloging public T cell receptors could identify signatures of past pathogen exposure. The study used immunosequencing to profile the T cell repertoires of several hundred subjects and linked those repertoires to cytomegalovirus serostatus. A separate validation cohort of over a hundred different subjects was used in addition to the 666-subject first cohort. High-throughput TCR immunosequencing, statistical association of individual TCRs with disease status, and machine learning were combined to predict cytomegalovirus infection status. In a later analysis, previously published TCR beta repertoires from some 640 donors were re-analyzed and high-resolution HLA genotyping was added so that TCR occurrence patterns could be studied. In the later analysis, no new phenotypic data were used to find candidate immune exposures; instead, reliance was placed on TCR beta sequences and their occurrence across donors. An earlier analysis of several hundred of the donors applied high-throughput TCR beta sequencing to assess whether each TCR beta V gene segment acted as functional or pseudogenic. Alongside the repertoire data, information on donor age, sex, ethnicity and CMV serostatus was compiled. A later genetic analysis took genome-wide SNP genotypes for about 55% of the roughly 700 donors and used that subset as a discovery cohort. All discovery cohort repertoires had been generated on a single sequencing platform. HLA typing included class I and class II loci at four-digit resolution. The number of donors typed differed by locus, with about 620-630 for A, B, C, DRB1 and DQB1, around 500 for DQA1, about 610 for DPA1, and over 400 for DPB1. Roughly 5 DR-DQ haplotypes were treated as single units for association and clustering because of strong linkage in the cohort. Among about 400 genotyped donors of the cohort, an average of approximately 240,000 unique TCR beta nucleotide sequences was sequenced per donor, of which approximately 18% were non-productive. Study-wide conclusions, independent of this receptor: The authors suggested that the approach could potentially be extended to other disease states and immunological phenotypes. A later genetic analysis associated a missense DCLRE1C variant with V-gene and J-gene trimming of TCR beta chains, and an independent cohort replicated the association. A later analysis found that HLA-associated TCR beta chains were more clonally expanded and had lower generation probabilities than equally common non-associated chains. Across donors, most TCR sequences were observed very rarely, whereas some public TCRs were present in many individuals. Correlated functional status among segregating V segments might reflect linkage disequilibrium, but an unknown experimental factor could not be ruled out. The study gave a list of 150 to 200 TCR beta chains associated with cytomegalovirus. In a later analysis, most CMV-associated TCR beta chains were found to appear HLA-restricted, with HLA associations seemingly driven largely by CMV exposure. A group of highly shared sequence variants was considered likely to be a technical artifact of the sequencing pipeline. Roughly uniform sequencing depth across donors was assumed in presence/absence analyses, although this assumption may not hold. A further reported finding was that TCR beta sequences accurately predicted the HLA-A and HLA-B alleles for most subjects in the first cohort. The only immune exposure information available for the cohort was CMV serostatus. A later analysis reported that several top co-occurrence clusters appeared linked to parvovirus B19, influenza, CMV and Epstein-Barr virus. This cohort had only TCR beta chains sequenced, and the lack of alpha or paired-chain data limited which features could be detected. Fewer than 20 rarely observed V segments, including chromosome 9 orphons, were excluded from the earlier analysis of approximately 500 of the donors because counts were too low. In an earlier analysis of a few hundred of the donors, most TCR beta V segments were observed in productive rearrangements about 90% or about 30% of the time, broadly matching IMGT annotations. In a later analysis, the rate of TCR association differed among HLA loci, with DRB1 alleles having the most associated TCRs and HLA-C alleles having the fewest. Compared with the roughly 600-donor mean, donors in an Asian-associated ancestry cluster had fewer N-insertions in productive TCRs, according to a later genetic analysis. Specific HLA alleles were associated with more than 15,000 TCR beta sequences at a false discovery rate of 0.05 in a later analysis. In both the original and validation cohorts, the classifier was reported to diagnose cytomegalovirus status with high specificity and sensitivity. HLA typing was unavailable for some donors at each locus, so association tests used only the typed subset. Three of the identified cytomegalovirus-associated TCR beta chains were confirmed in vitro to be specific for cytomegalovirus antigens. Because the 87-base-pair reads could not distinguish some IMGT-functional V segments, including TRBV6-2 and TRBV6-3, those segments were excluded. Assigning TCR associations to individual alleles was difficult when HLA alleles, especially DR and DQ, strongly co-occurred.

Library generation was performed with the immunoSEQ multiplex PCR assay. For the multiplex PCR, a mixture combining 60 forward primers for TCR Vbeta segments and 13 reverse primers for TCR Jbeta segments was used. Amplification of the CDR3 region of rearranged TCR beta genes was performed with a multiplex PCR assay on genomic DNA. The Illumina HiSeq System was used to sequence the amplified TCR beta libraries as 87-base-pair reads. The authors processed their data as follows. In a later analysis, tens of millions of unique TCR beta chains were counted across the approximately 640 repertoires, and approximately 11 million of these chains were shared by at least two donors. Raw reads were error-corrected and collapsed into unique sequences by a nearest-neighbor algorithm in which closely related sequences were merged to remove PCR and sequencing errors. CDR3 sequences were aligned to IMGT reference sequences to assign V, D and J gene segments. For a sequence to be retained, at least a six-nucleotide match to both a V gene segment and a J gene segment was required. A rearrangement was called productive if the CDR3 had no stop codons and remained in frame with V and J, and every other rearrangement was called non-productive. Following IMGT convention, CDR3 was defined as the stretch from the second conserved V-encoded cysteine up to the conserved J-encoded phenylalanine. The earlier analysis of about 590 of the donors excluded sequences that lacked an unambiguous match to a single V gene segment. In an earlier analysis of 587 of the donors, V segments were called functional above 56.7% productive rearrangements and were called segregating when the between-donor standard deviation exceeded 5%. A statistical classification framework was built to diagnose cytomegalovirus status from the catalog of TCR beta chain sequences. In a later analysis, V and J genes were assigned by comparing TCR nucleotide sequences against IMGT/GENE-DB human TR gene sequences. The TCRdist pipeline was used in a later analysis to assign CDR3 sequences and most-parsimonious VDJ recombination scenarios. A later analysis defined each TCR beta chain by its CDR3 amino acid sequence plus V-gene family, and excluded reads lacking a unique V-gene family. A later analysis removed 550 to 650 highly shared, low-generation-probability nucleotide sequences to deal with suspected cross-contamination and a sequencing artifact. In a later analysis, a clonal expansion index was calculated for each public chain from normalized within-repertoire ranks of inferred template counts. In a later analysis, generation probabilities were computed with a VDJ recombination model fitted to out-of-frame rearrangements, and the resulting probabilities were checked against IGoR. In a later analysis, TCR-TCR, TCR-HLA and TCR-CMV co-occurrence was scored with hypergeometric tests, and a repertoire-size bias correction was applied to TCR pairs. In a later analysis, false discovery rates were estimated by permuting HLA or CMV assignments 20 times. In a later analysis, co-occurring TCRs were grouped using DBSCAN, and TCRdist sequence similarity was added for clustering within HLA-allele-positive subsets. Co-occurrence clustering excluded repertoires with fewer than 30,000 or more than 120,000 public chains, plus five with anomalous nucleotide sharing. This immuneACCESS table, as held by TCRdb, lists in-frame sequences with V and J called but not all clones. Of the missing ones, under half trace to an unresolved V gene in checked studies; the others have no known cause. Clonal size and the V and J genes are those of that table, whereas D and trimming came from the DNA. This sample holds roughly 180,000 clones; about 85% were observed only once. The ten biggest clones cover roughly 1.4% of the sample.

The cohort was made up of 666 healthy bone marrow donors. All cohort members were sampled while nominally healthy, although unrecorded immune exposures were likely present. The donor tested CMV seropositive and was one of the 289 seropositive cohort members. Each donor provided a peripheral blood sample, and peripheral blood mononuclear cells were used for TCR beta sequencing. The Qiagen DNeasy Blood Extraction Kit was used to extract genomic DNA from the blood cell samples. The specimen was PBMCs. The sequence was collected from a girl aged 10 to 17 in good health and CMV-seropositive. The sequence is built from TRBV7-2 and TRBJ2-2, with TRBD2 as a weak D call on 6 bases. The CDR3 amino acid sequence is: CASSLSGNTGELFF. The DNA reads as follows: TGTGCCAGCAGCCTTAGCGGGAACACCGGGGAGCTGTTTTTT.